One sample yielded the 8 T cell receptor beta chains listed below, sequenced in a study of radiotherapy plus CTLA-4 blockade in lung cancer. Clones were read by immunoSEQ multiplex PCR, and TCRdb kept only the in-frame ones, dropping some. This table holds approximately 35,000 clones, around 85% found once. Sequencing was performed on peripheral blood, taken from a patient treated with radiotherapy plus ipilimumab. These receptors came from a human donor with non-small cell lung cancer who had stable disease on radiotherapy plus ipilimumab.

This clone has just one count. This chain's CDR3 is CASSDSSRNHNEQFF. DNA of the CDR3: TGTGCCAGCAGTGACTCGAGTCGTAACCACAATGAGCAGTTCTTC. The chain employs TRBV6-4 and TRBJ2-1; D gene unclear. The CDR3 is 15 amino acids. The germline CDR1 and CDR2 sequences are MRHNA and SNTAGT. Trimming left V 0 bases short and J 5 bases short, with 11 bases between.

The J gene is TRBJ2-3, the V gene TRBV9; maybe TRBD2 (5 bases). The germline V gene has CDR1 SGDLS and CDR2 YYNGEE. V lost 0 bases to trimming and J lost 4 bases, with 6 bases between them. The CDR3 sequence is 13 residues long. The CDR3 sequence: CASSVGTADTQYF. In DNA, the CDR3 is TGTGCCAGCAGCGTAGGGACTGCAGATACGCAGTATTTT.

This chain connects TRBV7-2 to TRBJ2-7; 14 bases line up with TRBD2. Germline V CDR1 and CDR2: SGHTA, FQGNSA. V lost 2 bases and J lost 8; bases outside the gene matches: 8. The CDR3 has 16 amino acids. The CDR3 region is CASSLSTSGRGGKQYF. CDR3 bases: TGTGCCAGCAGCTTATCGACTAGCGGGAGGGGGGGAAAGCAGTACTTC.

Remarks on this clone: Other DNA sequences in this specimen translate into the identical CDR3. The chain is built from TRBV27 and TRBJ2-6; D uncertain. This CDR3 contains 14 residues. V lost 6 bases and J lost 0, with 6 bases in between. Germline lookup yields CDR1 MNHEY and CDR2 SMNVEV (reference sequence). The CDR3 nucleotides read TGTGCCAGCAGCTTTCTCTCTGGGGCCAACGTCCTGACTTTC. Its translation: CASSFLSGANVLTF.

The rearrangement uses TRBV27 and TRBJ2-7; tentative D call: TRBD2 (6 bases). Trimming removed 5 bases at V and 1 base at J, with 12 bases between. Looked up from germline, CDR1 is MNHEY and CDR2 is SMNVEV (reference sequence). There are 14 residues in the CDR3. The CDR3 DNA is TGTGCCAGCAGTCGGGGACTCGCTTCCTACGAGCAGTACTTC. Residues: CASSRGLASYEQYF.

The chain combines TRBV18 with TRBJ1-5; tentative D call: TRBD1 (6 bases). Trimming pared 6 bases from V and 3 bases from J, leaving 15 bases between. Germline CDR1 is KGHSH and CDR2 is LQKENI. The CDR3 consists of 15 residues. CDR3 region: CASSPDRGTNQPQHF. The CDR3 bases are TGTGCCAGCTCGCCGGACAGAGGGACCAATCAGCCCCAGCATTTT.

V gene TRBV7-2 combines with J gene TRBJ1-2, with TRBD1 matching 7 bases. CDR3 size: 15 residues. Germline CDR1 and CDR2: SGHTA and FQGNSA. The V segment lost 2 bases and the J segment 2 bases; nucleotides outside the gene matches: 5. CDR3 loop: CASSLFAGGNYGYTF. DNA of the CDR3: TGTGCCAGCAGCTTATTTGCAGGGGGAAACTATGGCTACACCTTC. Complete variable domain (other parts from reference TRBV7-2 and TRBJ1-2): GAGVSQSPSNKVTEKGKDVELRCDPISGHTALYWYRQSLGQGLEFLIYFQGNSAPDKSGLPSDRFSAERTGGSVSTLTIQRTQQEDSAVYLCASSLFAGGNYGYTFGSGTRLTVV.

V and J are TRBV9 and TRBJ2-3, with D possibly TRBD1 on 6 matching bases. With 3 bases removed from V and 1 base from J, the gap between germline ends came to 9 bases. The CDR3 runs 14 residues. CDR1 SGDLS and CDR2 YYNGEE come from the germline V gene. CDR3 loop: CASSAGHRTDTQYF. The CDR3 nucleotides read TGTGCCAGCAGCGCGGGACATCGCACAGATACGCAGTATTTT.